A selection of T cell receptor beta chains follows, all from one sample in a study of blood T cell repertoires in COVID-19. Method: immunoSEQ multiplex PCR; TCRdb's copy keeps in-frame clones and lacks some. The sample yields 120,000 or so clones, almost 70% seen once. Material for sequencing was peripheral blood. Receptors originate from a woman aged 70 to 79 with acute or convalescent COVID-19. The CDR3 runs from the conserved cysteine through the conserved F or W. The order of the fields is D gene, V gene, clone size, J gene, CDR3 protein, CDR3 DNA. The D gene is left open where the match is weak. Clone size is not always given. Where it is, it says once, few, many or a class for expanded clones.

D: -; V: TRBV19; size: -; J: TRBJ2-7; CDR3: CASSTPGGQYF; DNA: TGTGCCAGTAGTACCCCCGGAGGGCAGTACTTC
D: TRBD2; V: TRBV13; size: -; J: TRBJ2-1; CDR3: CASSPRTSGNYNEQFF; DNA: TGTGCCAGCAGCCCACGGACTAGCGGGAACTACAATGAGCAGTTCTTC
D: TRBD2; V: TRBV28; size: -; J: TRBJ2-1; CDR3: CASRARTSGSDEQFF; DNA: TGTGCCAGCAGGGCGAGGACTAGCGGGAGCGATGAGCAGTTCTTC
D: -; V: TRBV5-1; size: -; J: TRBJ1-2; CDR3: CASSLALADYGYTF; DNA: TGCGCCAGCAGCTTGGCTCTGGCGGACTATGGCTACACCTTC
D: TRBD2; V: TRBV10-3; size: -; J: TRBJ2-1; CDR3: CAINGGLASNEQFF; DNA: TGTGCCATCAACGGGGGACTAGCTTCCAATGAGCAGTTCTTC
D: -; V: TRBV4-3; size: -; J: TRBJ1-2; CDR3: CASSQDSLNYGYTF; DNA: TGCGCCAGCAGCCAAGACAGTCTTAACTATGGCTACACCTTC
D: TRBD1; V: TRBV2; size: -; J: TRBJ1-5; CDR3: CASSRDRGSQPQHF; DNA: TGTGCCAGCAGTCGGGACAGGGGATCTCAGCCCCAGCATTTT
D: TRBD2; V: TRBV28; size: -; J: TRBJ2-1; CDR3: CASRTLAGVRNEQFF; DNA: TGTGCCAGCAGAACCCTAGCGGGAGTACGCAATGAGCAGTTCTTC
D: -; V: TRBV5-4; size: few; J: TRBJ1-3; CDR3: CASSLQGTGNTIYF; DNA: TGTGCCAGCAGCTTACAGGGTACTGGAAACACCATATATTTT
D: TRBD1; V: TRBV28; size: -; J: TRBJ2-4; CDR3: CASSSDRARRAKNIQYF; DNA: TGTGCCAGCAGTTCCGACAGGGCGAGAAGAGCCAAAAACATTCAGTACTTC
D: -; V: TRBV19; size: -; J: TRBJ1-1; CDR3: CASSHRAKDTEAFF; DNA: TGTGCCAGTAGTCACAGGGCGAAGGACACTGAAGCTTTCTTT
D: -; V: TRBV7-2; size: -; J: TRBJ2-2; CDR3: CASSLDQGIWETGELFF; DNA: TGTGCCAGCAGCTTAGACCAGGGGATTTGGGAGACCGGGGAGCTGTTTTTT
D: TRBD2; V: TRBV5-1; size: -; J: TRBJ2-7; CDR3: CASSWGLAAYEQYF; DNA: TGCGCCAGCAGCTGGGGACTAGCAGCCTACGAGCAGTACTTC
D: -; V: TRBV12-3/TRBV12-4; size: -; J: TRBJ2-7; CDR3: CASSFGRNYEQYF; DNA: TGTGCCAGCAGTTTTGGCCGAAACTACGAGCAGTACTTC
D: TRBD1; V: TRBV2; size: -; J: TRBJ2-7; CDR3: CASSEQGAGEQYF; DNA: TGTGCCAGCAGCGAACAGGGGGCGGGCGAGCAGTACTTC
D: TRBD1; V: TRBV5-1; size: once; J: TRBJ1-1; CDR3: CASSLATTPTGINTEAFF; DNA: TGCGCCAGCAGCTTGGCCACCACTCCGACAGGGATCAACACTGAAGCTTTCTTT
D: TRBD2; V: TRBV5-1; size: -; J: TRBJ2-3; CDR3: CASSLLAGVGTDTQYF; DNA: TGCGCCAGCAGCTTACTAGCGGGAGTAGGCACAGATACGCAGTATTTT
D: TRBD1; V: TRBV27; size: many; J: TRBJ2-7; CDR3: CASSFGTAGYEQYF; DNA: TGTGCCAGCAGTTTCGGGACAGCCGGCTACGAGCAGTACTTC
D: -; V: TRBV15; size: -; J: TRBJ2-6; CDR3: CATSPGAGANVLTF; DNA: TGTGCCACCAGTCCAGGGGCTGGGGCCAACGTCCTGACTTTC
D: TRBD2; V: TRBV7-8; size: -; J: TRBJ2-7; CDR3: CASSRSTSGGAYEQYF; DNA: TGTGCCAGCAGCAGGTCCACTAGCGGGGGGGCTTACGAGCAGTACTTC
D: TRBD2; V: TRBV2; size: -; J: TRBJ2-6; CDR3: CASSGGLAGARGANVLTF; DNA: TGTGCCAGCAGCGGCGGACTAGCGGGAGCTCGTGGGGCCAACGTCCTGACTTTC
D: -; V: TRBV19; size: -; J: TRBJ1-1; CDR3: CASSRTVRNTEAFF; DNA: TGTGCCAGTAGCCGGACAGTACGGAACACTGAAGCTTTCTTT
D: -; V: TRBV5-1; size: -; J: TRBJ1-1; CDR3: CASRPGGNTEAFF; DNA: TGCGCCAGCAGGCCGGGGGGGAACACTGAAGCTTTCTTT
D: -; V: TRBV27; size: -; J: TRBJ2-2; CDR3: CASSITQGTGELFF; DNA: TGTGCCAGCAGTATCACTCAGGGCACCGGGGAGCTGTTTTTT
D: TRBD1; V: TRBV19; size: -; J: TRBJ1-2; CDR3: CASSGQGGGYTF; DNA: TGTGCCAGTAGCGGACAGGGAGGTGGCTACACCTTC
D: -; V: TRBV19; size: few; J: TRBJ1-5; CDR3: CASSIGGLGNQPQHF; DNA: TGTGCCAGTAGTATTGGAGGTTTAGGCAATCAGCCCCAGCATTTT
D: TRBD2; V: TRBV4-1; size: -; J: TRBJ2-7; CDR3: CASSQRTSGGAPYEQYF; DNA: TGCGCCAGCAGCCAAAGGACTAGCGGGGGGGCACCCTACGAGCAGTACTTC
D: TRBD1; V: TRBV30; size: few; J: TRBJ2-7; CDR3: CAWWTGDSYEQYF; DNA: TGTGCCTGGTGGACAGGCGATTCCTACGAGCAGTACTTC
D: TRBD1; V: TRBV6-6; size: -; J: TRBJ2-5; CDR3: CASSSRQGQETQYF; DNA: TGTGCCAGCAGTTCCCGACAGGGGCAAGAGACCCAGTACTTC
D: TRBD2; V: TRBV28; size: -; J: TRBJ2-3; CDR3: CASSFPGGSDTQYF; DNA: TGTGCCAGCAGTTTTCCGGGAGGGTCGGATACGCAGTATTTT
D: -; V: TRBV6-5; size: -; J: TRBJ1-1; CDR3: CASSYYRVPSTEAFF; DNA: TGTGCCAGCAGTTACTACCGGGTCCCCAGCACTGAAGCTTTCTTT
D: -; V: TRBV28; size: -; J: TRBJ1-1; CDR3: CASSPTRAALLEAFF; DNA: TGTGCCAGCAGCCCAACTAGGGCAGCGCTACTTGAAGCTTTCTTT
D: TRBD2; V: TRBV2; size: few; J: TRBJ2-7; CDR3: CASSTSGNSYEQYF; DNA: TGTGCCAGCAGTACTAGCGGGAACTCCTACGAGCAGTACTTC
D: -; V: TRBV4-1; size: few; J: TRBJ2-1; CDR3: CASSLTREQFF; DNA: TGCGCCAGCAGCCTAACGCGGGAGCAGTTCTTC
D: TRBD2; V: TRBV7-8; size: -; J: TRBJ2-2; CDR3: CASSLRLAGYTGELFF; DNA: TGTGCCAGCAGCTTACGACTAGCGGGGTACACCGGGGAGCTGTTTTTT
D: -; V: TRBV6-5; size: once; J: TRBJ2-2; CDR3: CASSLGSITGELFF; DNA: TGTGCCAGCAGCCTAGGATCCATCACCGGGGAGCTGTTTTTT
D: TRBD1; V: TRBV30; size: -; J: TRBJ2-3; CDR3: CAWSEGQVPDTQYF; DNA: TGTGCCTGGAGTGAAGGACAGGTACCAGATACGCAGTATTTT
D: -; V: TRBV7-2; size: few; J: TRBJ2-1; CDR3: CASSVTGLQGGEQFF; DNA: TGTGCCAGCAGCGTGACGGGACTACAGGGGGGTGAGCAGTTCTTC
D: TRBD2; V: TRBV24-1; size: -; J: TRBJ2-6; CDR3: CATGGVGSGANVLTF; DNA: TGTGCCACCGGGGGGGTAGGCTCTGGGGCCAACGTCCTGACTTTC
D: -; V: TRBV27; size: -; J: TRBJ1-6; CDR3: CASSLTPNSPLHF; DNA: TGTGCCAGCAGTTTAACTCCGAATTCACCCCTCCACTTT
D: -; V: TRBV9; size: -; J: TRBJ2-5; CDR3: CASSAPSGSAGETQYF; DNA: TGTGCCAGCAGCGCCCCTTCGGGTAGCGCGGGAGAGACCCAGTACTTC
D: -; V: TRBV4-2; size: few; J: TRBJ1-4; CDR3: CASSQEWTVGEKLFF; DNA: TGTGCCAGCAGCCAAGAATGGACAGTCGGTGAAAAACTGTTTTTT
D: TRBD2; V: TRBV5-1; size: few; J: TRBJ2-2; CDR3: CASSRGLAGKSGELFF; DNA: TGCGCCAGCAGCCGTGGACTAGCGGGAAAGTCCGGGGAGCTGTTTTTT
D: -; V: TRBV9; size: -; J: TRBJ2-3; CDR3: CASTGGNWADTQYF; DNA: TGTGCCAGTACTGGGGGGAATTGGGCAGATACGCAGTATTTT
D: TRBD1; V: TRBV12-5; size: few; J: TRBJ2-2; CDR3: CASGLGQGYTGELFF; DNA: TGTGCTAGTGGTTTAGGACAGGGTTACACCGGGGAGCTGTTTTTT
D: -; V: TRBV25-1; size: -; J: TRBJ2-2; CDR3: CASSEEPRIAANTGELFF; DNA: TGTGCCAGCAGTGAAGAGCCCAGGATAGCGGCGAACACCGGGGAGCTGTTTTTT
D: -; V: TRBV6-5; size: -; J: TRBJ2-5; CDR3: CASSYSGAGRETQYF; DNA: TGTGCCAGCAGTTACTCGGGCGCGGGAAGAGAGACCCAGTACTTC
D: -; V: TRBV5-5; size: few; J: TRBJ2-1; CDR3: CASSLEGDEQFF; DNA: TGTGCCAGCAGCTTGGAGGGGGATGAGCAGTTCTTC
D: TRBD2; V: TRBV11-2; size: -; J: TRBJ2-3; CDR3: CASSHRLAGGGDTQYF; DNA: TGTGCCAGCAGCCACAGACTAGCGGGGGGCGGAGATACGCAGTATTTT
D: -; V: TRBV28; size: many; J: TRBJ1-6; CDR3: CASSQAGALKPLHF; DNA: TGTGCCAGCAGTCAAGCAGGGGCCCTGAAACCCCTCCACTTT